This T cell receptor (beta chain) was found in a study of OX40 agonist ivuxolimab in advanced cancers. General study points: Expanded clones tended on average to be more numerous among CD8+ T cells than CD4+.

As concerns this clone: Its antigen is unknown.

The CDR3 covers 14 residues. With 5 bases clipped from V and 7 bases from J, the junction kept 2 bases outside the gene matches. Germline V CDR1 and CDR2: MNHNS, SASEGT. Produced via immunoSEQ multiplex PCR; TCRdb's table is partial and in-frame only. The sample consists of tens of thousands of clones, 65% to 85% of them appearing once. This TCR derives from an adult with an advanced solid tumor such as melanoma, head and neck, liver or kidney cancer. The sample consisted of CD4+ or CD8+ T cells sorted from blood, taken in a trial of the OX40 agonist ivuxolimab. This chain links TRBV6-1 with TRBJ1-6, with 10 bases lining up with TRBD1. For the CDR3, the DNA is TGTGCCAGCAGTCGGGACAGGGGAAATTCACCCCTCCACTTT. It encodes CASSRDRGNSPLHF.